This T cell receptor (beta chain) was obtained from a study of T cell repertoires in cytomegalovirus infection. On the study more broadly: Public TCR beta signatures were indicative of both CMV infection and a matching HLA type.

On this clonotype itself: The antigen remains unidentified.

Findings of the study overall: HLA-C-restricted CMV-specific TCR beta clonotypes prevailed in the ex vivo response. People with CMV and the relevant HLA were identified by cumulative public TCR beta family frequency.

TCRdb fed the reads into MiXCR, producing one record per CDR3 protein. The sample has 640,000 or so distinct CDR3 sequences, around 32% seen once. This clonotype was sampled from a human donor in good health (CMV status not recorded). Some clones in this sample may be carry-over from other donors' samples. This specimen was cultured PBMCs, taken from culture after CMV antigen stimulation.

The CDR3 nucleotides are TGTGCCAGCAGCGTAGACTCCGGGGCTCCCTACGAGCAGTACTTC. Translated, it gives CASSVDSGAPYEQYF. The genes are TRBV9 and TRBJ2-7, with D perhaps given as TRBD1 or TRBD2 (5 bases each). V shed 0 bases and J shed 2 bases, with 12 bases lying between them. Germline CDR1 and CDR2: SGDLS and YYNGEE. The CDR3 length is 15 residues.